A selection of T cell receptor beta chains follows, all from one sample in a study of PD-1 blockade in classical Hodgkin lymphoma. The table came from immunoSEQ multiplex PCR; TCRdb's copy has only in-frame clones and leaves some out. The sample holds several thousand clones; about 77% are singletons and the top ten take under 3%. Sequencing was performed on CD4+ T cells from blood, taken at baseline. The receptor source for this set is a human donor with classical Hodgkin lymphoma. The CDR3 runs from the conserved cysteine through the conserved F or W. A D gene is named only where the DNA matches it firmly. A clone size is listed for some rows: how often the clone was seen (once, few, many), or a class if it is expanded.

clone size,D gene,J gene,V gene,CDR3 protein,CDR3 DNA
-,TRBD1,TRBJ2-7,TRBV7-8,CASSLIQGAYEQYF,TGTGCCAGCAGCCTGATTCAGGGGGCCTACGAGCAGTACTTC
-,TRBD2,TRBJ2-7,TRBV4-1,CASSQEGLAREAGEQYF,TGCGCCAGCAGCCAAGAAGGACTAGCGCGGGAGGCCGGCGAGCAGTACTTC
-,-,TRBJ2-7,TRBV30,CAWSVTGYEQYF,TGTGCCTGGAGTGTAACGGGCTACGAGCAGTACTTC
-,-,TRBJ2-1,TRBV12-5,CASGLVPAPSEDNEQFF,TGTGCTAGTGGTTTGGTACCTGCCCCTAGCGAAGATAATGAGCAGTTCTTC
-,-,TRBJ1-2,TRBV7-8,CASSRDGFSYTF,TGTGCCAGCAGCCGGGACGGCTTCAGCTACACCTTC
-,-,TRBJ2-7,TRBV18,CASSPPWGSYEQYF,TGTGCCAGCTCACCCCCGTGGGGCTCCTACGAGCAGTACTTC
-,-,TRBJ1-5,TRBV2,CASSEYGGQRSNQPQHF,TGTGCCAGCAGTGAATATGGGGGGCAAAGGAGCAATCAGCCCCAGCATTTT
-,TRBD1,TRBJ1-5,TRBV30,CAWNPGQGSNQPQHF,TGTGCCTGGAACCCTGGACAGGGGAGCAATCAGCCCCAGCATTTT
-,-,TRBJ1-5,TRBV6-6,CASSYQGGNQPQHF,TGTGCCAGCAGTTACCAAGGCGGCAATCAGCCCCAGCATTTT
few,-,TRBJ1-1,TRBV5-1,CASSLFSLDTEAFF,TGCGCCAGCAGCTTGTTTAGTTTGGACACTGAAGCTTTCTTT
-,-,TRBJ2-7,TRBV10-3,CAIRGHSYEQYF,TGTGCCATCAGGGGACATAGCTACGAGCAGTACTTC
-,-,TRBJ2-5,TRBV5-1,CASRTLQDRGETQYF,TGCGCCAGCAGGACACTACAGGACCGAGGGGAGACCCAGTACTTC
-,TRBD1,TRBJ2-7,TRBV15,CATSRGTGWAYEQYF,TGTGCCACCAGCAGAGGGACAGGGTGGGCCTACGAGCAGTACTTC
-,TRBD1,TRBJ2-5,TRBV5-1,CASSAWDRGVEETQYF,TGCGCCAGCAGCGCCTGGGACAGGGGGGTGGAAGAGACCCAGTACTTC
-,-,TRBJ2-6,TRBV11-2,CASRSSGANVLTF,TGTGCCAGCCGCTCGTCAGGGGCCAACGTCCTGACTTTC
-,-,TRBJ2-5,TRBV10-3,CATSRGPEEKETQYF,TGTGCCACCTCACGAGGCCCAGAGGAGAAAGAGACCCAGTACTTC
-,TRBD1,TRBJ2-1,TRBV7-2,CASSSGTGTGGNEQFF,TGTGCCAGCAGCTCGGGGACAGGGACGGGCGGCAATGAGCAGTTCTTC
-,-,TRBJ2-1,TRBV6-4,CASSEVPIEGNEQFF,TGTGCCAGCAGTGAAGTCCCAATTGAGGGGAATGAGCAGTTCTTC
-,TRBD2,TRBJ2-7,TRBV4-2,CASSQASSGSYEQYF,TGTGCCAGCAGCCAAGCAAGTAGCGGGAGCTACGAGCAGTACTTC
once,-,TRBJ2-7,TRBV2,CASSESLADEQYF,TGTGCCAGCAGTGAATCCCTTGCGGACGAGCAGTACTTC
-,TRBD1,TRBJ2-7,TRBV15,CATSREFGQGYEQYF,TGTGCCACCAGCAGAGAGTTTGGACAGGGTTACGAGCAGTACTTC
-,TRBD2,TRBJ2-1,TRBV6-5,CASRRGTTPYNEQFF,TGTGCCAGCAGAAGAGGGACTACTCCCTACAATGAGCAGTTCTTC
-,-,TRBJ2-1,TRBV27,CARSVGNEQFF,TGTGCCAGGTCCGTCGGCAATGAGCAGTTCTTC
-,-,TRBJ1-2,TRBV28,CASSFQGIDGYTF,TGTGCCAGCAGTTTCCAGGGGATTGATGGCTACACCTTC
-,-,TRBJ1-3,TRBV11-2,CASSLGFSGNTIYF,TGTGCCAGCAGCTTAGGATTCTCTGGAAACACCATATATTTT
-,-,TRBJ2-3,TRBV7-9,CASSLGGASTDTQYF,TGTGCCAGCAGCTTGGGCGGGGCAAGCACAGATACGCAGTATTTT
-,-,TRBJ2-1,TRBV4-1,CASSQGFIWRDSYNEQFF,TGCGCCAGCAGCCAAGGGTTTATCTGGCGGGACTCCTACAATGAGCAGTTCTTC
-,-,TRBJ1-4,TRBV10-2,CASSKRQSTNEKLFF,TGCGCCAGCAGCAAACGACAGTCAACTAATGAAAAACTGTTTTTT
-,-,TRBJ2-1,TRBV15,CATSLRNEQFF,TGTGCCACCAGCCTACGGAATGAGCAGTTCTTC